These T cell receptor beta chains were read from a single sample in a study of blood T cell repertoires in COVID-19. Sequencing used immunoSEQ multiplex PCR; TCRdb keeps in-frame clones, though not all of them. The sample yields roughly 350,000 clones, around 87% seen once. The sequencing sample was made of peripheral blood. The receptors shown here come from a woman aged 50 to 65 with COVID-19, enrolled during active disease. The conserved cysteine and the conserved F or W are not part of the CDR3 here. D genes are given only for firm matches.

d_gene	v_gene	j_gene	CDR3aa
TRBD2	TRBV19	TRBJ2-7	ASSIKWLAGGSYEQY
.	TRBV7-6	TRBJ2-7	ASSVTYEQY
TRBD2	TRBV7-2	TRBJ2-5	ASSRTSGREETQY
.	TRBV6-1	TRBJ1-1	ASSPTPNTEAF
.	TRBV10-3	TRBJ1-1	ATNRAMDMNTEAF
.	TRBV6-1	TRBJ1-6	ASSGETGSSYNSPLH
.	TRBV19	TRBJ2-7	ASSWGGNEQY
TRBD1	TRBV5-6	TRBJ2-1	ASSLPRGSYNEQF
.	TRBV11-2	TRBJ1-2	ASSNPGGYT
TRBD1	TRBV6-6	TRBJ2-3	ASSYGQGSTDTQY
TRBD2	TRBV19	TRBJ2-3	ASSTSAPGGRKDTQY
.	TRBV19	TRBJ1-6	ASSPGHPASPLH
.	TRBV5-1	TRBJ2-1	ASSLRGTRNNEQF
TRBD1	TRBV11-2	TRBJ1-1	ASSPYSGTGNTEAF
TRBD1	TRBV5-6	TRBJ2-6	ASSLGQGNSGANVLT
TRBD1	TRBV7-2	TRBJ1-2	ASSPSYRGYYGYT
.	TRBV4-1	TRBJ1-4	ASSQGQRVNEKLF
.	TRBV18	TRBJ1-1	ASSPARDTEAF
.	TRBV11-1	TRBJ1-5	ASSRGNNQPQH
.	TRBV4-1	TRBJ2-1	ASQLAPTLYNEQF
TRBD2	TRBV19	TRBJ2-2	ASSPREGATGELF
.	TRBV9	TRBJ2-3	ASSIGGGTDTQY
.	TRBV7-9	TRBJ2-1	ASSPGSGSYNEQF
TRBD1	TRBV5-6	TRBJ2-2	ASSGQGPGELF
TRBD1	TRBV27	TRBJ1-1	ASSSSIWDSPSMNTEAF
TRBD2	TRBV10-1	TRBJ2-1	ASSEAGGPSYEQF
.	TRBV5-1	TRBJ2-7	ASSPPRGSYEQY
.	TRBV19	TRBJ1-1	ASSPPRANTEAF
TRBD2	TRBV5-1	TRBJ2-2	ASSLILAGLAGGRTGELF
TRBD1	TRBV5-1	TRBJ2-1	ASSLEGASYNEQF
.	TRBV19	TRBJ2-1	ASGGRTYNEQF
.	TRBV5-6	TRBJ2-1	ASSHSREQF
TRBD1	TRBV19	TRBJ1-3	ASFGDSSS